This TCR beta chain was sequenced in a study of blood T cell repertoires in COVID-19. Study as a whole: T cells, B-cell-depleted T cells, or PBMCs supplied cDNA or gDNA.

Per germline, CDR1 ENHRY and CDR2 SYGVKD. With 6 bases removed from V and 5 bases from J, the gap between germline ends came to 16 bases. This CDR3 has 14 amino acids. Per the original data handling: Amplifying reference gene primers gave estimates of nucleated cell counts. Assay used: immunoSEQ multiplex PCR; TCRdb lists only in-frame clones, some missing. V and J calls plus clone size are reproduced from that table; the DNA served to infer D and trimming. The repertoire holds about 290,000 clones, with around nine tenths as singletons. The receptor's source is a woman between 40 and 55 years old who had recovered from COVID-19. The chain uses TRBV10-3 and TRBJ1-2; tentatively, D is TRBD1 (6 bases). Material: peripheral blood. DNA for the CDR3: TGTGCCATCAGGGAAAACAGGGACCTATATGGCTACACCTTC. Its translation is CAIRENRDLYGYTF.